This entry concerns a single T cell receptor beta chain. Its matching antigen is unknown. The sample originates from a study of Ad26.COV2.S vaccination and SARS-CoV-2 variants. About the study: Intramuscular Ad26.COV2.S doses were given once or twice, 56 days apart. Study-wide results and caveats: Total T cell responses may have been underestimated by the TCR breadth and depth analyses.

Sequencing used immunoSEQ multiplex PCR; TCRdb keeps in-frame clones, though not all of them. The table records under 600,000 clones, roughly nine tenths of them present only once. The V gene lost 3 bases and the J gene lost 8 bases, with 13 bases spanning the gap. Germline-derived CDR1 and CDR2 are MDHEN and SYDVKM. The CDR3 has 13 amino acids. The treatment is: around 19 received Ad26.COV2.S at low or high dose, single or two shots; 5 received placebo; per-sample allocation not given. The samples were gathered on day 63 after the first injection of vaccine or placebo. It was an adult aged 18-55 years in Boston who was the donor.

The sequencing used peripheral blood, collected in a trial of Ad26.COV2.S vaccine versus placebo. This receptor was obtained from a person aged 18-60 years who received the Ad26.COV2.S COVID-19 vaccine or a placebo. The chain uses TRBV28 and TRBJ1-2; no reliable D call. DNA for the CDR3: TGTGCCAGCAGTTTCGGCCAGGCTGGGGGCTACACCTTC. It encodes CASSFGQAGGYTF.